This paragraph covers one T cell receptor beta chain sequence. One end of the junction does not line up with germline, which may come from a read error. Recruits, aged about 18 to 100 years, lived in 20 to 30 US areas. This entry is derived from a study of blood T cell repertoires in COVID-19. Study-level information: Both acute and convalescent COVID-19 samples were obtained from the United States, Italy and Spain. PBMCs, B-cell-depleted T cells, or T cells provided the cDNA or gDNA that made up the material.

In the original processing: From reference gene primer amplification, estimates of nucleated cell counts were derived. Measured with immunoSEQ multiplex PCR; TCRdb has only the in-frame clones, and not every one. The D gene and trimming were derived from the DNA, and the V and J assignments and clone size from that table. The sample lists hundreds of thousands of clones; around nine tenths were seen once. The CDR3 is 15 residues long. CDR1 is SSHAT and CDR2 is FNYEAQ in the germline V gene (reference sequence). The rearrangement joins TRBV7-7 to TRBJ2-1; 16 nucleotides line up with TRBD2. The sample comprised PBMCs or T cells enriched from blood (not recorded which). This clonotype originated in a woman in her forties or fifties who had recovered from COVID-19. CDR3 DNA sequence: TGTGCTAGCAGCTTAGGGACTAGCGGGAGGGATGAGCAGTTCTTC. Translation: CASSLGTSGRDEQFF.